The entry that follows covers one TCR beta chain sequence. Its antigen is unknown. The data stem from a study of human T cells and chemical hapten exposure. The overall study: Sensitization was performed using 2% DPC on a roughly 2 cm by roughly 2 cm upper inner arm skin site. Patch tests applied 0.01% DPC to the upper back and were scored after 6 days. General study points: The study found that PT1 expanded TCR counts correlated positively with patch test score.

The length of the CDR3 is 12 residues. Germline values: CDR1 SQVTM, CDR2 ANQGSEA. V lost 4 bases, J lost 2 bases, and 8 bases lay in between. TCRdb recomputed calls from the RACE reads with MiXCR, one row per CDR3 protein. The data show some 100,000 distinct CDR3 sequences, less than 10% seen once. Time point given: patch test 2, 6 weeks after DPC sensitization. Treatment described: therapeutic diphenylcyclopropenone sensitization with weekly scalp DPC. Non-pregnant alopecia patients aged 18 to 70, suitable for DPC therapy. The V call is TRBV29-1, the J call TRBJ2-5, with D tentatively TRBD1 (6 bases). This sequence was found in a middle-aged woman with alopecia areata. Some clones in this sample may be carry-over from other donors' samples. Sample: whole blood, taken in connection with sensitization to the hapten diphenylcyclopropenone (DPC). CDR3 loop: CSVVQGQETQYF. In nucleotides, the CDR3 is TGCAGCGTTGTACAGGGACAAGAGACCCAGTACTTC.